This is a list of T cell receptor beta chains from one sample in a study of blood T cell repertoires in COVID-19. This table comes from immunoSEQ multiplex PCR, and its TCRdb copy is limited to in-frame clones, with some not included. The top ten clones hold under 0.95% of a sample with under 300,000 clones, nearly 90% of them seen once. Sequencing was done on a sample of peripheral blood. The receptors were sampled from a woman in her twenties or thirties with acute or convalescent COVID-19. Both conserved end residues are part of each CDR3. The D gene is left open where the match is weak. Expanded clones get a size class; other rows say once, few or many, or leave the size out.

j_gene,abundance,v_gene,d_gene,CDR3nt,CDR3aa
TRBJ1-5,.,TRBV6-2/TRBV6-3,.,TGTGCCAGCAGTTGGGGAGGGGGGTCCAATCAGCCCCAGCATTTT,CASSWGGGSNQPQHF
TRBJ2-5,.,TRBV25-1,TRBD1,TGTGCCAGCAGTGGGGGGACAGGGTTCGGGGAAGAGACCCAGTACTTC,CASSGGTGFGEETQYF
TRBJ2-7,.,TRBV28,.,TGTGCCAGCAGGGCCAGGATGTACGAGCAGTACTTC,CASRARMYEQYF
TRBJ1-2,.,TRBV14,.,TGTGCCAGCAGCCAAGACAGGGATTATTATGGCTACACCTTC,CASSQDRDYYGYTF
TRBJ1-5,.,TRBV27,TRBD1,TGTGCCAGCAGTTGGCACAGGGGTTATCAGCCCCAGCATTTT,CASSWHRGYQPQHF
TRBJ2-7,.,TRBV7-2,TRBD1,TGTGCCAGCAGCGCGGACAGGCGCTACGAGCAGTACTTC,CASSADRRYEQYF
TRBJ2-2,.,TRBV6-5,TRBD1,TGTGCCAGCGGCCGAGGGACAGGGGATACCGGGGAGCTGTTTTTT,CASGRGTGDTGELFF
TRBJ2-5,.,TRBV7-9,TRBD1,TGTGCCAGCAGCAACAAACAGGGACAGGGGGCTGTGACTAGCGTTGCCCAGTACTTC,CASSNKQGQGAVTSVAQYF
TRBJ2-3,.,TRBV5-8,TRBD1,TGTGCCAGCAGCCCGGTGACAGGGAGAGATACGCAGTATTTT,CASSPVTGRDTQYF
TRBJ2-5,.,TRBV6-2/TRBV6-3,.,TGTGCCAGCAGTTATGTTGGCAGGACAGCACAAGAGACCCAGTACTTC,CASSYVGRTAQETQYF
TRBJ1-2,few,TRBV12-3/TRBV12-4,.,TGTGCCAGCAGGAACAGGGCTTTCTACACCTTC,CASRNRAFYTF
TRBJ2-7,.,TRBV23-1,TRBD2,TGCGCCAGCAGTGCGGGAGGTGGGGTCTTCGGCGTGGGCGAGCAGTACTTC,CASSAGGGVFGVGEQYF
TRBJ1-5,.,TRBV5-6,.,TGTGCCAGCAGCCCGGGGAGGGGCAATCAGCCCCAGCATTTT,CASSPGRGNQPQHF
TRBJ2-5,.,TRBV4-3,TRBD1,TGCGCCAGCAGCCAAGAGGGGACAGGGGGCGCGGAGACCCAGTACTTC,CASSQEGTGGAETQYF
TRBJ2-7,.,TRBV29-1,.,TGCAGCATCGAGGAGGGGGCAGACGAGCAGTACTTC,CSIEEGADEQYF
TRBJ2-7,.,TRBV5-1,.,TGCGCCAGCAAAGGGACACTTTCTAAATACGAGCAGTACTTC,CASKGTLSKYEQYF
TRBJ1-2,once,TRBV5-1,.,TGCGCCAGCAGCTTGAAGACAGACGACTATGGCTACACCTTC,CASSLKTDDYGYTF
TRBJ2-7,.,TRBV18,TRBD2,TGTGCCAGCTCACCTCAGGAGGGACTAGTATACGAGCAGTACTTC,CASSPQEGLVYEQYF
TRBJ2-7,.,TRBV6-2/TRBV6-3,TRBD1,TGTGCCAGCAGTCTCATCCGGACAGGGGGCAGTGAGCAGTACTTC,CASSLIRTGGSEQYF
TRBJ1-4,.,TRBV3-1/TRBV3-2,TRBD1,TGTGCCAGCAGCCCGAGTGAGGGACAGAGTGAAAAACTGTTTTTT,CASSPSEGQSEKLFF
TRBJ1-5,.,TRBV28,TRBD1,TGTGCCAGCAGCAGGGGGTATTTTCAGCCCCAGCATTTT,CASSRGYFQPQHF
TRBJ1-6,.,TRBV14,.,TGTGCCAGCAGCAACCCCAGGGTTGACAATTCACCCCTCCACTTT,CASSNPRVDNSPLHF
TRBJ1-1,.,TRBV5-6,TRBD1,TGTGCCAGCACGGGACAGGGGATTATGAACACTGAAGCTTTCTTT,CASTGQGIMNTEAFF
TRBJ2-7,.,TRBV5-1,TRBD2,TGCGCCACCGGGGTCGGGTTAGCGGGAGTAGCTGGCGAGCAGTACTTC,CATGVGLAGVAGEQYF
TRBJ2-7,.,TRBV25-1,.,TGTGCCAGCAGTTTCCAGGGAACGTTCGAGCAGTACTTC,CASSFQGTFEQYF
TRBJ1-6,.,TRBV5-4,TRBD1,TGTGCCAGCAGCTTGGGACAGGGGTATAATTCACCCCTCCACTTT,CASSLGQGYNSPLHF
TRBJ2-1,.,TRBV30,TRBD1,TGTGCCTGTGACAGGGGGGGTGGCAATGAGCAGTTCTTC,CACDRGGGNEQFF
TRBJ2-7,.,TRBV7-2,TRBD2,TGTGCCAGCAGCCCTACGTCTAGCGGGAGTGAGCAGTACTTC,CASSPTSSGSEQYF
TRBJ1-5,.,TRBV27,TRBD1,TGTGCCAGCAGTTTATCCAGGGGGATCAATCAGCCCCAGCATTTT,CASSLSRGINQPQHF
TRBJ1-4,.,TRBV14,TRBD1,TGTGCCAGCAGCCAAGAGGGACAGGCAAATGAAAAACTGTTTTTT,CASSQEGQANEKLFF
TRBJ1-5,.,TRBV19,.,TGTGCCAGTACCAGCCAGGCCAGGGCTCAGCCCCAGCATTTT,CASTSQARAQPQHF
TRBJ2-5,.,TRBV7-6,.,TGTGCCAGCAGCTTAGCGCAAGGGGCTAGGACCCAGTACTTC,CASSLAQGARTQYF
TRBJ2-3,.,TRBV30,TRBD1,TGTGCCTGGAGTGTAGGGCAGGGGGCTGGAGATACGCAGTATTTT,CAWSVGQGAGDTQYF
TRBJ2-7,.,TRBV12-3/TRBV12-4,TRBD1,TGTGCCAGCAGTTGGGACAGGGGGCGAGAGCAGTACTTC,CASSWDRGREQYF
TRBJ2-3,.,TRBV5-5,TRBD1,TGTGCCAGCAGCCCCACTTTGGGGACAGCGCCCACAGATACGCAGTATTTT,CASSPTLGTAPTDTQYF
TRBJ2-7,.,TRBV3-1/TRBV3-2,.,TGTGCCAGCAGCCAAGGAAACAGGGCCTACGAGCAGTACTTC,CASSQGNRAYEQYF
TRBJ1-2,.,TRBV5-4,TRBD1,TGTGCCAGCAGTTTGGACAGGGCCCAGTTCCCCAATACCTTC,CASSLDRAQFPNTF
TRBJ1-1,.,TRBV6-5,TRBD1,TGTGCCAGCAGTTCGGACAGGGTTAGGCTCGGCACTGAAGCTTTCTTT,CASSSDRVRLGTEAFF
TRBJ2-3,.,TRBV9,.,TGTGCCAGCAGCGTAGTACACAAATGGGATACGCAGTATTTT,CASSVVHKWDTQYF
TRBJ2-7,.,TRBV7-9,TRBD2,TGTGCCAGCAGCTTAAGGGTCGCGGCGGGAGGGCCCTCCTACGAGCAGTACTTC,CASSLRVAAGGPSYEQYF
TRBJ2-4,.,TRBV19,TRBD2,TGTGCCAGTAGTATTCGGGGAGCGGGAGGCGCTGTTAACATTCAGTACTTC,CASSIRGAGGAVNIQYF
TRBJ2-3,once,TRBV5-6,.,TGTGCCAGCATCCAGCGGGACACTAGCACAGATACGCAGTATTTT,CASIQRDTSTDTQYF
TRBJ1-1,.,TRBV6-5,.,TGTGCCAGCAGGGGCCGTTGGGTTGAAGCTTTCTTT,CASRGRWVEAFF
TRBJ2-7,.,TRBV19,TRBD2,TGTGCCAGTAGTCAGGGACTAGCGTCTTCCGAGCAGTACTTC,CASSQGLASSEQYF
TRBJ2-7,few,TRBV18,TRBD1,TGTGCCAGCTCAGCTGACAGGGCTCACACCTACGAGCAGTACTTC,CASSADRAHTYEQYF
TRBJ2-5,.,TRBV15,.,TGTGCCACCAGCAGAACCCGGACAGAGAAAGAGACCCAGTACTTC,CATSRTRTEKETQYF
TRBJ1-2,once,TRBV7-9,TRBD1,TGTGCCAGCAGCCCTACCGGGACAGACGTCAGAAACTATGGCTACACCTTC,CASSPTGTDVRNYGYTF
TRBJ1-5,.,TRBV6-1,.,TGTGCCAGCAGTGACAATCAGGGGTATCAGCCCCAGCATTTT,CASSDNQGYQPQHF
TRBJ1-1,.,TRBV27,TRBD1,TGTGCCAGCAGTTCTCGAGGGACAGGGAATGAAGCTTTCTTT,CASSSRGTGNEAFF
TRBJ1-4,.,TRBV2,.,TGTGCCAGCAGTGAAGATTGGGTTCGGACCGGGGATGAAAAACTGTTTTTT,CASSEDWVRTGDEKLFF
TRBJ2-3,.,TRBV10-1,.,TGCGCCAGCAGTAGACAGGAAAGCACAGATACGCAGTATTTT,CASSRQESTDTQYF
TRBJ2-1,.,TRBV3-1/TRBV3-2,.,TGTGCCAGCAGCCAGGTGGCGGCCAACTACAATGAGCAGTTCTTC,CASSQVAANYNEQFF